This T cell receptor beta chain came from a study of T cells after somatic rescue of genetic block. Assay: immunoSEQ multiplex PCR; the TCRdb copy retains only in-frame clones and omits some. The sample records about 72,000 clones, approximately 91% being singletons. Trimming took 6 bases from V and 7 from J, leaving 18 bases between them. CDR1 is MNHEY and CDR2 is SVGAGI in the germline V gene. The CDR3 has 14 amino acids. Sequenced input: peripheral blood mononuclear cells (PBMCs). This TCR was sampled from a man aged 30 to 39. The chain is built from TRBV6-5 and TRBJ1-2, with D maybe TRBD1 (6 bases). CDR3 sequence reads: CASSTAAQGFGYTF. In nucleotides, the CDR3 is TGTGCCAGCAGCACCGCGGCCCAGGGGTTTGGCTACACCTTC.